A single sample is the source of the 32 T cell receptor beta chains below, sequenced in a study of cytomegalovirus exposure and HLA in healthy donors. 13 Jbeta primers and 60 Vbeta primers were used for the PCR. The assay was immunoSEQ multiplex PCR, and TCRdb's table has in-frame clones only and misses some. The data contain around 86,000 clones, approximately 79% of them singletons. Sequencing was done on a sample of PBMCs. These receptors were taken from a female donor in good health and CMV-seronegative.

The rearrangement links TRBV6-5 to TRBJ1-2; TRBD1 aligns across 7 bases. The CDR3 spans 14 residues. Germline CDR1 reads MNHEY; CDR2 reads SVGAGI. V was pared by 2 bases and J by 8 bases, with 8 bases of the junction left unmatched. DNA of the CDR3: TGTGCCAGCAGTTACGAGGGGGCAGGGGCGGGCTACACCTTC. This gives the protein CASSYEGAGAGYTF.

The gene calls are TRBV7-9 and TRBJ1-3; no clear D. The CDR3 has 15 residues. CDR1 and CDR2 (germline): SEHNR, FQNEAQ (reference sequence). V was shortened by 4 bases and J by 8 bases, with 18 bases between the two germline ends. Here the CDR3 reads CASSSTDNSLDTIYF. CDR3 in DNA: TGTGCCAGCAGCTCCACCGACAACTCCCTCGACACCATATATTTT.

This clone was picked up one time. The CDR3 spells CASSRSLGNTGELFF. For the CDR3, the DNA is TGCGCCAGCAGTCGGAGTCTAGGAAACACCGGGGAGCTGTTTTTT. The V call is TRBV5-1, the J call TRBJ2-2; no firm D call. V gave up 5 bases and J gave up 2 bases, with 13 bases separating them. The CDR3 runs 15 residues. Germline assignment: CDR1 SGHRS and CDR2 YFSETQ.

The chain combines TRBV30 with TRBJ1-2, with 7 bases that match TRBD1. CDR3 length: 12 residues. The germline CDR1 and CDR2 sequences are GTSNPN and SVGIG (reference sequence). V shed 5 bases and J 4 bases; nucleotides not matched to a gene: 4. CDR3 region: CAWEGAGYGYTF. For the CDR3, the DNA is TGTGCCTGGGAGGGGGCAGGCTATGGCTACACCTTC.

The chain combines TRBV2 with TRBJ1-3; D remains unclear. V was cut by 3 bases and J by 4 bases, with 4 bases left in between. The CDR3 consists of 12 residues. Germline lookup yields CDR1 SNHLY and CDR2 FYNNEI. The CDR3 sequence is CASSDQGNTIYF. The CDR3 nucleotides read TGTGCCAGCAGTGATCAAGGAAACACCATATATTTT.

The chain uses TRBV7-2 and TRBJ2-7; 8 nucleotides match TRBD1. Germline CDR1 SGHTA, CDR2 FQGNSA. Losses at the gene ends were 7 bases for V and 3 bases for J; bases not matched to a gene: 8. This CDR3 has 14 amino acids. The CDR3 DNA reads TGTGCCAGCAACCCGACAGGGGAGCTCTACGAGCAGTACTTC. This encodes CASNPTGELYEQYF. The full variable domain, its missing parts supplied by reference TRBV7-2 and TRBJ2-7, is GAGVSQSPSNKVTEKGKDVELRCDPISGHTALYWYRQSLGQGLEFLIYFQGNSAPDKSGLPSDRFSAERTGGSVSTLTIQRTQQEDSAVYLCASNPTGELYEQYFGPGTRLTVT.

The chain joins TRBV6-6 to TRBJ2-7; TRBD1 agrees at 9 bases. The V gene end was trimmed by 6 bases and the J gene end by 4 bases; junction bases not matched to a gene: 10. The CDR3 has 15 residues. Germline assignment: CDR1 MNHNY and CDR2 SVGAGI (reference sequence). The CDR3 DNA follows: TGTGCCAGCAGCCCCACCGGGACAGGGCCGTACGAGCAGTACTTC. The encoded protein is CASSPTGTGPYEQYF.

This clone was observed a handful of times. This rearrangement joins TRBV10-1 to TRBJ1-1; 7 positions match TRBD1. CDR3 length: 13 residues. Losses at the gene ends were 10 bases for V and 1 base for J; bases not matched to a gene: 6. Germline V gives CDR1 WNHNN, CDR2 SYGVQD (reference sequence). As DNA, the CDR3 is TGCGCCACCAAGGGGACAGCGAACACTGAAGCTTTCTTT. This sequence encodes CATKGTANTEAFF.

The J gene is TRBJ1-4, the V gene TRBV2, with D possibly matching TRBD1 (6 bases). Trimming removed 8 bases from V and 6 bases from J, with 13 bases in between. CDR1 SNHLY and CDR2 FYNNEI come from the germline V gene. This CDR3 comprises 13 residues. Here the CDR3 reads CASRRGADEKLFF. For the CDR3, the DNA is TGTGCCAGCCGCAGGGGAGCGGATGAAAAACTGTTTTTT.

The chain uses TRBV6-1 and TRBJ1-2; D perhaps matches TRBD1 (5 bases). V dropped 3 bases and J dropped 4 bases, with 9 bases sitting between them. Germline V CDR1 and CDR2: MNHNS, SASEGT. The CDR3 consists of 13 residues. The CDR3 loop reads CASSEGLVYGYTF. As DNA, the CDR3 is TGTGCCAGCAGTGAGGGACTGGTCTATGGCTACACCTTC.

This clone was observed a handful of times. The chain carries TRBV2 and TRBJ1-2; 8 nucleotides match TRBD1. The V gene's germline CDR1 is SNHLY and CDR2 FYNNEI. V gave up 4 bases and J gave up 11 bases; unmatched junction bases: 6. This CDR3 has 12 residues. CDR3: CASSASRQGYTF. CDR3 bases: TGTGCCAGCAGTGCGTCCCGACAGGGGTACACCTTC. Full variable domain (outside the CDR3, taken from reference TRBV2 and TRBJ1-2): EPEVTQTPSHQVTQMGQEVILRCVPISNHLYFYWYRQILGQKVEFLVSFYNNEISEKSEIFDDQFSVERPDGSNFTLKIRSTKLEDSAMYFCASSASRQGYTFGSGTRLTVV.

The chain employs TRBV6-5 and TRBJ2-3; 8 bases are shared with TRBD1. The CDR3 sequence is 15 residues long. V trimming: 6 bases; J trimming: 6 bases; junction bases outside the gene matches: 11. The germline V gene encodes CDR1 MNHEY and CDR2 SVGAGI. The DNA of the CDR3 is TGTGCCAGCAGCCCCGGGACAGGCAGTAGGGATACGCAGTATTTT. Residues: CASSPGTGSRDTQYF.

CDR3 in amino acids: CASSLEFGQLEKLFF. As DNA, the CDR3 is TGTGCCAGCAGCCTGGAGTTTGGACAGCTTGAAAAACTGTTTTTT. V usage is TRBV9 and J usage is TRBJ1-4, with a tentative D call TRBD1 (6 bases). The length of the CDR3 is 15 residues. From germline, CDR1 is SGDLS and CDR2 YYNGEE. Trimming cost V 4 bases and J 7 bases, with 17 bases left between them.

The J gene is TRBJ2-3, the V gene TRBV15; TRBD2 aligns across 14 bases. V lost 1 base and J lost 3; bases outside the gene matches: 6. This CDR3 is 18 amino acids long. Germline V gene data show CDR1 as LNHNV and CDR2 as YYDKDF (reference sequence). This chain's CDR3 is CATSRGLAGGPETDTQYF. In DNA, the CDR3 is TGTGCCACCAGCAGAGGACTAGCGGGAGGGCCCGAAACAGATACGCAGTATTTT.

The chain links TRBV5-1 to TRBJ2-2; D is possibly TRBD2 (6 bases). V was clipped by 4 bases and J by 3 bases, with 16 bases between them. CDR1 and CDR2 (germline): SGHRS, YFSETQ. This CDR3 is 16 amino acids long. CDR3 in DNA: TGCGCCAGCAGCCCCCGGGGGAGAACGGACACCGGGGAGCTGTTTTTT. Its translation is CASSPRGRTDTGELFF.

The chain is built from TRBV19 and TRBJ2-2; D gene uncertain. This CDR3 has 17 residues. CDR1 and CDR2 (germline): LNHDA, SQIVND (reference sequence). Trimming took off 0 bases at V and 4 bases at J, with 15 bases between the two ends. As DNA, the CDR3 is TGTGCCAGTAGTATAGACCAATTGACTGTATCCACCGGGGAGCTGTTTTTT. Translation: CASSIDQLTVSTGELFF.

The V and J genes are TRBV9 and TRBJ1-1; 7 nucleotides align to TRBD1. This CDR3 spans 14 amino acids. V dropped 5 bases and J dropped 0; count of bases not matched to a gene: 4. Germline V gene sequence: CDR1 SGDLS, CDR2 YYNGEE. This CDR3 reads CASSIDRVNTEAFF. CDR3 sequence (DNA): TGTGCCAGCAGTATAGACAGGGTGAACACTGAAGCTTTCTTT.

This rearrangement joins TRBV27 to TRBJ1-1; TRBD1 matches 7 bases. Germline-derived CDR1 and CDR2 are MNHEY and SMNVEV (reference sequence). CDR3 length: 13 residues. V was clipped by 7 bases and J by 3 bases; unmatched bases: 5. The CDR3 coding sequence is TGTGCCAGCAAGACAGGGTGGGACACTGAAGCTTTCTTT. Protein: CASKTGWDTEAFF.

V usage is TRBV27 and J usage is TRBJ2-2; 9 bases fit TRBD2. Germline-derived CDR1 and CDR2 are MNHEY and SMNVEV (reference sequence). This CDR3 is built from 17 residues. Germline trimming cut 7 bases from V and 4 bases from J; bases unmatched to any gene: 13. The CDR3 protein is CASTFWGSSGATGELFF. Written as DNA, the CDR3 is TGTGCCAGCACCTTTTGGGGTTCTAGCGGGGCCACCGGGGAGCTGTTTTTT.

The chain couples TRBV5-1 to TRBJ1-1, with TRBD1 matching over 7 bases. The germline V gene has CDR1 SGHRS and CDR2 YFSETQ. The trim removed 7 bases at V and 1 base at J, leaving 7 bases unmatched. This CDR3 spans 14 amino acids. The CDR3 DNA is TGCGCCAGCTCAATGGGGACAGAGAACACTGAAGCTTTCTTT. Translating it yields CASSMGTENTEAFF.

This chain joins TRBV7-2 and TRBJ1-1; D gene uncertain. The CDR3 contains 13 residues. V lost 3 bases, J lost 1 base, and 6 bases lay in between. CDR1 is SGHTA, CDR2 FQGNSA, per germline. The CDR3 DNA is TGTGCCAGCAGCTTTAATAAGAACACTGAAGCTTTCTTT. It translates to CASSFNKNTEAFF.

V is TRBV28 and J is TRBJ1-2; D possibly corresponds to TRBD1 (6 bases). Germline CDR1 is MDHEN and CDR2 is SYDVKM. The CDR3 loop spans 15 amino acids. V lost 7 bases, J lost 5 bases, and 20 bases lay in between. CDR3 in amino acids: CASTSFMAGAYGYTF. As DNA, the CDR3 is TGTGCCAGCACTTCGTTTATGGCAGGGGCTTATGGCTACACCTTC.

The V gene is TRBV5-1, the J gene TRBJ1-5; the D is unclear. Per germline, CDR1 SGHRS and CDR2 YFSETQ. Trimming took 2 bases from V and 4 from J, leaving 7 bases between them. CDR3 length: 13 amino acids. CDR3 region: CASSFEGNQPQHF. CDR3 nucleotides: TGCGCCAGCAGCTTTGAGGGTAATCAGCCCCAGCATTTT.

The genes are TRBV28 and TRBJ1-4, with 8 bases fitting TRBD1. The V and J ends lost 5 bases and 4 bases, in that order; junction bases with no gene match: 9. Germline V lookup: CDR1 MDHEN, CDR2 SYDVKM. The CDR3 is made up of 16 amino acids. DNA for the CDR3: TGTGCCAGCAGTCCGCCCGGGACAGGTCTTAATGAAAAACTGTTTTTT. This translates into CASSPPGTGLNEKLFF.

V is TRBV28 and J is TRBJ1-1, with D possibly matching TRBD1 (5 bases). The CDR3 has 14 amino acids. Germline-derived CDR1 and CDR2 are MDHEN and SYDVKM. The V and J ends lost 2 bases and 4 bases respectively, with 11 bases between them. The CDR3 DNA is TGTGCCAGCAGTTTACGGGGGTTGGGCACTGAAGCTTTCTTT. Translated, it gives CASSLRGLGTEAFF. Full variable domain (missing parts from reference TRBV28 and TRBJ1-1): DVKVTQSSRYLVKRTGEKVFLECVQDMDHENMFWYRQDPGLGLRLIYFSYDVKMKEKGDIPEGYSVSREKKERFSLILESASTNQTSMYLCASSLRGLGTEAFFGQGTRLTVV.

The genes are TRBV5-1 and TRBJ2-1; TRBD1 might be the D (6 bases). The CDR3 length is 13 residues. Germline CDR1 and CDR2: SGHRS and YFSETQ. The V and J ends lost 5 bases and 9 bases respectively, with 15 bases between them. The DNA of the CDR3 is TGCGCCAGCAGACTGGGTGGGGGCCCTGAGCAGTTCTTC. Protein product: CASRLGGGPEQFF. Full variable domain (missing parts from reference TRBV5-1 and TRBJ2-1): KAGVTQTPRYLIKTRGQQVTLSCSPISGHRSVSWYQQTPGQGLQFLFEYFSETQRNKGNFPGRFSGRQFSNSRSEMNVSTLELGDSALYLCASRLGGGPEQFFGPGTRLTVL.

The rearrangement joins TRBV14 to TRBJ1-3; D gene uncertain. The V end lost 3 bases, the J end lost 0 bases, and 6 bases lay between the germline ends. The CDR3 is made up of 14 amino acids. Looked up from germline, CDR1 is SGHDN and CDR2 is FVKESK. The CDR3 loop is CASSQPGSGNTIYF. Here the CDR3 DNA reads TGTGCCAGCAGCCAGCCAGGCTCTGGAAACACCATATATTTT.

V and J are TRBV2 and TRBJ2-6; the D gene is possibly TRBD1 (5 bases). The CDR3 length is 17 residues. Per the germline V gene, CDR1 is SNHLY and CDR2 is FYNNEI. Deletions cut 9 bases from V and 2 bases from J, with 20 bases between. Here the CDR3 DNA reads TGTGCCAGTGTGATCTTACAGGAAGGGGCTGGGGCCAACGTCCTGACTTTC. It is translated as CASVILQEGAGANVLTF.

CDR3 region: CASHRDRDSEQYF. In DNA, the CDR3 is TGTGCCAGTCACCGGGACAGGGATTCCGAGCAGTACTTC. The chain recombines TRBV2 with TRBJ2-7, with 9 bases matching TRBD1. Germline V CDR1 and CDR2: SNHLY, FYNNEI. The CDR3 consists of 13 residues. J gave up 6 bases and V 9 bases, and 9 bases lay outside the gene matches.

This clone was counted once. The chain combines TRBV5-1 with TRBJ2-3; the match to TRBD2 covers 12 bases. The CDR3 has 17 amino acids. Germline V CDR1 and CDR2: SGHRS, YFSETQ. V was clipped by 7 bases and J by 2 bases; unmatched bases: 11. CDR3 nucleotide sequence: TGCGCCAGCGGACTGACAGGACTAGCGGGATTCACAGATACGCAGTATTTT. Translating gives CASGLTGLAGFTDTQYF.

This clone is a singleton in its sample. The V call is TRBV2, the J call TRBJ1-1; D gene uncertain. CDR1 is SNHLY, CDR2 FYNNEI, per germline. The CDR3 runs 12 residues. The V end lost 6 bases, the J end lost 2 bases, and 7 bases lay between the germline ends. The CDR3 reads CASSLRNTEAFF. As DNA, the CDR3 is TGTGCCAGCAGCCTACGAAACACTGAAGCTTTCTTT.

This clone was seen once. The rearrangement links TRBV7-9 to TRBJ2-7; D possibly corresponds to TRBD2 (6 bases). This CDR3 is built from 15 residues. V lost 5 bases to trimming and J lost 1 base, with 15 bases between them. Germline V gives CDR1 SEHNR, CDR2 FQNEAQ (reference sequence). CDR3 protein: CASSPHGSGSYEQYF. For the CDR3, the DNA is TGTGCCAGCAGCCCGCACGGGAGCGGGTCCTACGAGCAGTACTTC.